This TCR beta chain was profiled in a study of blood T cell repertoires in COVID-19. On the study more broadly: Both acute and convalescent COVID-19 samples were obtained from the United States, Italy and Spain. PBMCs, B-cell-depleted T cells, or T cells were the source of the cDNA or gDNA that made up the material.

The CDR3 loop spans 12 amino acids. The V gene lost 1 base and the J gene lost 3 bases, with 3 bases spanning the gap. Germline-derived CDR1 and CDR2 are MGHRA and YSYEKL. Original processing methods: Amplifying reference gene primers gave estimates of nucleated cell counts. Profiled with immunoSEQ multiplex PCR; TCRdb holds only in-frame clones, not every one. V, J and clone size derive from that table, while D and trimming were established from the DNA sequence. The data show approximately 260,000 clones, roughly nine tenths seen once. The chain combines TRBV4-1 with TRBJ1-2; D gene uncertain. The source of this sequence is a woman aged 40 to 55 who had recovered from COVID-19. Sequencing input: peripheral blood. This chain's CDR3 is CASSQADYGYTF. The CDR3 nucleotides are TGCGCCAGCAGCCAAGCCGACTATGGCTACACCTTC.